This is a list of T cell receptor beta chains from one sample in a study of beta chain features in type 1 diabetes. TCRdb keeps only in-frame clones here, not all; method: immunoSEQ multiplex PCR. Among about 70,000 clones, about 50% were seen once, and the ten largest hold roughly 0.7%. The source material was central memory CD4+ T cells from blood. The receptors come from a man younger than 40 with type 1 diabetes. Each CDR3 is given with its conserved first and last residue. Each record gives: clone size, J gene, D gene, V gene, CDR3 length, CDR3 DNA, CDR3 protein. A D gene is named only where the DNA matches it firmly. Only part of the rows carry a size: once, few, many, or a class if the clone is expanded.

clone_size: NA
j_call: TRBJ1-2
d_call: TRBD1
v_call: TRBV10-3
cdr3_length: 15
cdr3_nt: TGTGCCATCAGTGGTCAGGACAGGGGACCCTATGGCTACACCTTC
cdr3_aa: CAISGQDRGPYGYTF

clone_size: NA
j_call: TRBJ2-7
d_call: TRBD2
v_call: TRBV15
cdr3_length: 15
cdr3_nt: TGTGCCACCAGCACCTTAGCGGGAGGGGACTACGAGCAGTACTTC
cdr3_aa: CATSTLAGGDYEQYF

clone_size: NA
j_call: TRBJ2-1
d_call: TRBD2
v_call: TRBV5-4
cdr3_length: 18
cdr3_nt: TGTGCCAGCAGCTTCTCGTCGTTAAGCGGGAGTACGTACAATGAGCAGTTCTTC
cdr3_aa: CASSFSSLSGSTYNEQFF

clone_size: NA
j_call: TRBJ2-7
d_call: NA
v_call: TRBV2
cdr3_length: 13
cdr3_nt: TGTGCCAGCAGAGATGGAGCCTTTGGCGAGCAGTACTTC
cdr3_aa: CASRDGAFGEQYF

clone_size: NA
j_call: TRBJ1-1
d_call: NA
v_call: TRBV15
cdr3_length: 15
cdr3_nt: TGTGCCACCAGCAGAGCTACGGTGGGGGGTTCTGAAGCTTTCTTT
cdr3_aa: CATSRATVGGSEAFF

clone_size: NA
j_call: TRBJ2-2
d_call: TRBD2
v_call: TRBV7-9
cdr3_length: 15
cdr3_nt: TGTGCCAGCAGCCTAACTAGCGGGAAGACCGGGGAGCTGTTTTTT
cdr3_aa: CASSLTSGKTGELFF

clone_size: NA
j_call: TRBJ2-1
d_call: NA
v_call: TRBV5-1
cdr3_length: 14
cdr3_nt: TGCGCCAGCAGCTGGGGGGGGACACGCAATGAGCAGTTCTTC
cdr3_aa: CASSWGGTRNEQFF

clone_size: NA
j_call: TRBJ1-1
d_call: NA
v_call: TRBV29-1
cdr3_length: 13
cdr3_nt: TGCAGCGCCGGACAGTCCCTGAACACTGAAGCTTTCTTT
cdr3_aa: CSAGQSLNTEAFF

clone_size: NA
j_call: TRBJ2-5
d_call: TRBD2
v_call: TRBV18
cdr3_length: 13
cdr3_nt: TGTGCCAGCTCCAGCGGGGAGGAAGAGACCCAGTACTTC
cdr3_aa: CASSSGEEETQYF

clone_size: NA
j_call: TRBJ1-1
d_call: NA
v_call: TRBV9
cdr3_length: 15
cdr3_nt: TGTGCCAGCAGCGTAGGCGGGGGCGTGAACACTGAAGCTTTCTTT
cdr3_aa: CASSVGGGVNTEAFF

clone_size: NA
j_call: TRBJ2-3
d_call: TRBD2
v_call: TRBV29-1
cdr3_length: 13
cdr3_nt: TGCAGCGCCAGGCGGGGGAGCACAGATACGCAGTATTTT
cdr3_aa: CSARRGSTDTQYF

clone_size: few
j_call: TRBJ2-3
d_call: TRBD2
v_call: TRBV29-1
cdr3_length: 15
cdr3_nt: TGCAGCGTTCCCCTTAGCGGGGGGTTCACAGATACGCAGTATTTT
cdr3_aa: CSVPLSGGFTDTQYF

clone_size: NA
j_call: TRBJ2-1
d_call: NA
v_call: TRBV18
cdr3_length: 15
cdr3_nt: TGTGCCAGCTCACCGACAGGATTCGAAAGTGGTGAGCAGTTCTTC
cdr3_aa: CASSPTGFESGEQFF

clone_size: once
j_call: TRBJ2-5
d_call: NA
v_call: TRBV4-1
cdr3_length: 14
cdr3_nt: TGCGCCAGCAGCCACGCGGGGGCGGGGGAGACCCAGTACTTC
cdr3_aa: CASSHAGAGETQYF

clone_size: NA
j_call: TRBJ2-1
d_call: TRBD2
v_call: TRBV11-2
cdr3_length: 15
cdr3_nt: TGTGCCAGCAGCCCACTAGCGGAGATCATCAATGAGCAGTTCTTC
cdr3_aa: CASSPLAEIINEQFF

clone_size: NA
j_call: TRBJ1-1
d_call: NA
v_call: TRBV6-5
cdr3_length: 12
cdr3_nt: TGTGCCAGCAGTTACTCAGTCGGTGAAGCTTTCTTT
cdr3_aa: CASSYSVGEAFF

clone_size: NA
j_call: TRBJ2-2
d_call: TRBD1
v_call: TRBV5-1
cdr3_length: 16
cdr3_nt: TGCGCCAGCAGCTTTCCAGGGGGCCGGAACACCGGGGAGCTGTTTTTT
cdr3_aa: CASSFPGGRNTGELFF

clone_size: NA
j_call: TRBJ1-1
d_call: NA
v_call: TRBV4-2
cdr3_length: 14
cdr3_nt: TGTGCCAGCAGGGACGGGACACCGAACACTGAAGCTTTCTTT
cdr3_aa: CASRDGTPNTEAFF

clone_size: NA
j_call: TRBJ1-1
d_call: NA
v_call: TRBV2
cdr3_length: 13
cdr3_nt: TGTGCCAGCAGTCGGGGTGAGAACACTGAAGCTTTCTTT
cdr3_aa: CASSRGENTEAFF

clone_size: NA
j_call: TRBJ1-1
d_call: NA
v_call: TRBV6-5
cdr3_length: 13
cdr3_nt: TGTGCCAGCGGAGGACTGATGAACACTGAAGCTTTCTTT
cdr3_aa: CASGGLMNTEAFF

clone_size: NA
j_call: TRBJ2-1
d_call: NA
v_call: TRBV7-9
cdr3_length: 16
cdr3_nt: TGTGCCAGCAGCTTAGGTGCGGGCAGCTCCTACAATGAGCAGTTCTTC
cdr3_aa: CASSLGAGSSYNEQFF

clone_size: few
j_call: TRBJ1-1
d_call: NA
v_call: TRBV19
cdr3_length: 13
cdr3_nt: TGTGCCAGTACCCCTGGGGGGGGGCCTGAAGCTTTCTTT
cdr3_aa: CASTPGGGPEAFF

clone_size: NA
j_call: TRBJ2-7
d_call: TRBD2
v_call: TRBV15
cdr3_length: 15
cdr3_nt: TGTGCCACCAGCAGAGATCCCTCGGGGGGCTACGAGCAGTACTTC
cdr3_aa: CATSRDPSGGYEQYF

clone_size: NA
j_call: TRBJ2-3
d_call: TRBD2
v_call: TRBV5-1
cdr3_length: 18
cdr3_nt: TGCGCCAGCAGCTTGGCGAGCGGGGGGGCCGGAAGCACAGATACGCAGTATTTT
cdr3_aa: CASSLASGGAGSTDTQYF

clone_size: NA
j_call: TRBJ2-2
d_call: NA
v_call: TRBV23-1
cdr3_length: 16
cdr3_nt: TGCGCCAGCAGTCAATCGCTGGGCAGGAACACCGGGGAGCTGTTTTTT
cdr3_aa: CASSQSLGRNTGELFF

clone_size: NA
j_call: TRBJ2-5
d_call: TRBD2
v_call: TRBV2
cdr3_length: 13
cdr3_nt: TGTGCCAGCCAGACTAGCGTGGAAGAGACCCAGTACTTC
cdr3_aa: CASQTSVEETQYF

clone_size: NA
j_call: TRBJ2-6
d_call: NA
v_call: TRBV10-2
cdr3_length: 16
cdr3_nt: TGCGCCAGCAGTGAGAGTAGCAAGTCTGGGGCCAACGTCCTGACTTTC
cdr3_aa: CASSESSKSGANVLTF

clone_size: NA
j_call: TRBJ2-7
d_call: NA
v_call: TRBV5-4
cdr3_length: 16
cdr3_nt: TGTGCCAGCAGCGCACCGGGGACTGAGGTGACCTACGAGCAGTACTTC
cdr3_aa: CASSAPGTEVTYEQYF

clone_size: NA
j_call: TRBJ2-1
d_call: TRBD2
v_call: TRBV7-9
cdr3_length: 16
cdr3_nt: TGTGCCAGCAGCTTAGGACTAGCGGGAGGGGGCGGTGAGCAGTTCTTC
cdr3_aa: CASSLGLAGGGGEQFF

clone_size: NA
j_call: TRBJ1-2
d_call: NA
v_call: TRBV11-1
cdr3_length: 13
cdr3_nt: TGTGCCAGCAGCTTCTACGGGTCTGAGGGCTACACCTTC
cdr3_aa: CASSFYGSEGYTF

clone_size: few
j_call: TRBJ2-3
d_call: NA
v_call: TRBV19
cdr3_length: 13
cdr3_nt: TGTGCCAGTAGTACAGGAGGGACAGATACGCAGTATTTT
cdr3_aa: CASSTGGTDTQYF

clone_size: once
j_call: TRBJ1-1
d_call: NA
v_call: TRBV7-9
cdr3_length: 15
cdr3_nt: TGTGCCAGCAGCTTTTACAGGGCACCGAACACTGAAGTTTTCTTT
cdr3_aa: CASSFYRAPNTEVFF

clone_size: NA
j_call: TRBJ2-7
d_call: TRBD1
v_call: TRBV25-1
cdr3_length: 14
cdr3_nt: TGTGCCAGCAGTGAACAGGGGGCCCCATACGAGCAGTACTTC
cdr3_aa: CASSEQGAPYEQYF

clone_size: NA
j_call: TRBJ2-3
d_call: TRBD2
v_call: TRBV5-5
cdr3_length: 13
cdr3_nt: TGTGCCAGCAGCGCAAGCGGGGCAGATACGCAGTATTTT
cdr3_aa: CASSASGADTQYF

clone_size: NA
j_call: TRBJ1-1
d_call: NA
v_call: TRBV5-1
cdr3_length: 14
cdr3_nt: TGCGCCAGCAGCTTAGGCGGGGGTGGCACTGAAGCTTTCTTT
cdr3_aa: CASSLGGGGTEAFF

clone_size: NA
j_call: TRBJ1-4
d_call: NA
v_call: TRBV27
cdr3_length: 14
cdr3_nt: TGTGCCAGCAGTTTATATCCGACAGGTGAAAAACTGTTTTTT
cdr3_aa: CASSLYPTGEKLFF